This TCR beta chain was captured by sequencing in a study of blood T cell repertoires in COVID-19. On the study more broadly: Nucleic acid was either cDNA or gDNA, and it came from T cells, B-cell-depleted T cells, or PBMCs.

Using immunoSEQ multiplex PCR, the repertoire was profiled, and TCRdb retains in-frame clones only, with some absent. The table has a few hundred thousand clones, 81% seen once. Two consecutive negative NP/OP PCR tests, clearance, or resolved symptoms defined Cohort 3 recovery. Germline CDR1 MDHEN, CDR2 SYDVKM. V gave up 7 bases and J gave up 1 base, with 14 bases separating them. CDR3 length: 15 amino acids. The receptor was isolated from a man aged 40-55 years who had recovered from COVID-19. The J gene is TRBJ1-5, the V gene TRBV28; possibly TRBD1 for D (6 bases). The material sequenced was PBMCs or T cells enriched from blood (not recorded which). Here the CDR3 reads CASNGGGMSNQPQHF. The CDR3 coding sequence is TGTGCCAGCAACGGGGGGGGCATGAGCAATCAGCCCCAGCATTTT.